The 26 T cell receptor beta chains below all came from one sample that was sequenced in a study of blood T cells in healthy people across ages. PCR was performed a second time for about 6 to 12 cycles using a sample-barcoded 5' primer and a J-beta primer mix. TCRdb fed the 5' RACE reads into MiXCR, producing one record per CDR3 protein. The sample carries hundreds of thousands of distinct CDR3 sequences, about half recorded once. Sequencing was performed on blood. Source of these receptors: a woman aged 55-70 years in good health.

This clonotype has more than one count but fewer than ten. The chain couples TRBV7-2 to TRBJ2-4; the D gene is possibly TRBD2 (5 bases). This CDR3 has 12 residues. Per germline, CDR1 SGHTA and CDR2 FQGNSA. Deletions cut 3 bases from V and 8 bases from J, with 8 bases between. CDR3 region: CASSFTDYIQYF. The CDR3 DNA reads TGTGCCAGCAGCTTTACGGACTACATTCAGTACTTC.

This clonotype was detected only once. The chain uses TRBV5-1 and TRBJ2-1; 9 nucleotides align to TRBD2. Unmatched junction bases numbered 3, after V lost 3 bases and J lost 2 bases. Germline V CDR1 and CDR2: SGHRS, YFSETQ. This CDR3 is 15 amino acids long. The CDR3 here is CASSSSGEPYNEQFF. The CDR3 coding sequence is TGCGCCAGCAGCTCTAGCGGGGAACCCTACAATGAGCAGTTCTTC.

This clonotype was detected a few times. The rearrangement joins TRBV7-9 to TRBJ2-7; tentative D call: TRBD2 (5 bases). V was clipped by 1 base and J by 2 bases, with 9 bases between them. CDR1 and CDR2 (germline): SEHNR, FQNEAQ (reference sequence). The CDR3 has 14 amino acids. The CDR3 region is CASSLGRAPYEQYF. CDR3 nucleotide sequence: TGTGCCAGCAGCTTAGGGCGGGCGCCCTACGAGCAGTACTTC.

The V gene is TRBV28, the J gene TRBJ2-1, with unresolved D. Trimming removed 5 bases from V and 0 bases from J, with 11 bases in between. Germline CDR1 MDHEN, CDR2 SYDVKM. This CDR3 contains 15 residues. The chain's CDR3 is CASSPKASSYNEQFF. The CDR3 region has the DNA TGTGCCAGCAGTCCAAAGGCGAGCTCCTACAATGAGCAGTTCTTC.

In DNA form, the CDR3 reads TGTGCCAGCAGTGAAGCGGCGGGTCAGGGGAAACTAGCCAAAAACATTCAGTACTTC. Translated: CASSEAAGQGKLAKNIQYF. The chain recombines TRBV6-1 with TRBJ2-4; TRBD1 is a possible D gene (6 bases). The CDR3 loop spans 19 amino acids. V lost 0 bases to trimming and J lost 0 bases, with 18 bases between them. Germline CDR1 MNHNS, CDR2 SASEGT.

The chain joins TRBV20-1 to TRBJ1-3, with 7 bases fitting TRBD1. J was trimmed by 9 bases and V by 3 bases; bases with no gene match: 8. The germline gives CDR1 DFQATT, CDR2 SNEGSKA (reference sequence). This CDR3 region has 13 residues. CDR3 amino acids: CSASSGGTGTIYF. The CDR3 DNA reads as TGCAGTGCTAGCTCAGGGGGTACGGGCACCATATATTTT.

The chain combines TRBV21-1 with TRBJ2-3; the DNA was not compared with TRBD1, the D call given in the table. TRBV21-1 is marked as a pseudogene. CDR3 size: 15 residues. The CDR3, as DNA: TGTGCCAGCAGCTTCGGGCGGCAGGGGGCAGATACGCAGTATTTT. Translated, it gives CASSFGRQGADTQYF.

In this sample, this clonotype turned up a few times. The J gene is TRBJ2-1, the V gene TRBV28; 8 nucleotides line up with TRBD2. The CDR3 covers 15 residues. With 3 bases clipped from V and 6 bases from J, the junction kept 7 bases outside the gene matches. Germline CDR1 and CDR2: MDHEN and SYDVKM. The CDR3 protein is CASSLTGRGANEQFF. CDR3 sequence (DNA): TGTGCCAGCAGTTTGACCGGGAGGGGGGCCAATGAGCAGTTCTTC.

The table lists this clonotype with a few counts. V is TRBV3-1 and J is TRBJ2-7; 7 nucleotides line up with TRBD1. CDR1 is LGHDT and CDR2 is YNNKEL in the germline V gene (reference sequence). The CDR3 has 14 residues. V shed 3 bases and J 1 base; nucleotides not matched to a gene: 3. CDR3 sequence (DNA): TGTGCCAGCAGCCAGCGACAGGGTTCCTACGAGCAGTACTTC. Protein product: CASSQRQGSYEQYF.

The rearrangement links TRBV7-2 to TRBJ2-5; TRBD1 might be the D (5 bases). Germline V gene lookup returns CDR1 SGHTA and CDR2 FQGNSA. V gave up 4 bases and J gave up 2 bases, with 17 bases separating them. This CDR3 has 16 amino acids. The CDR3 loop reads CASSSSGSVGQETQYF. The CDR3 bases are TGTGCCAGCAGCTCCTCAGGGTCGGTTGGGCAAGAGACCCAGTACTTC.

This clonotype was counted between two and nine times. V usage is TRBV7-9 and J usage is TRBJ2-5; 7 nucleotides agree with TRBD1. The V gene end was trimmed by 8 bases and the J gene end by 5 bases; junction bases not matched to a gene: 5. The CDR3 totals 12 residues. In germline, CDR1 is SEHNR, CDR2 FQNEAQ (reference sequence). The CDR3 DNA is TGTGCCAGCGGCAACAGGGGCGAGACCCAGTACTTC. This gives the protein CASGNRGETQYF.

This clonotype was detected a few times. This chain links TRBV5-5 with TRBJ1-2; D gene ambiguous. From germline, CDR1 is SGHKS and CDR2 YYEKEE (reference sequence). The CDR3 sequence is 15 residues long. V shed 0 bases and J shed 2 bases, with 11 bases lying between them. The CDR3 region has the DNA TGTGCCAGCAGCTTGGAGTTCAGCCTGAACTATGGCTACACCTTC. Translated, it gives CASSLEFSLNYGYTF.

This chain joins TRBV12-3 or TRBV12-4 and TRBJ2-7, with D tentatively TRBD1 or TRBD2 (5 bases each). Deletions cut 1 base from V and 7 bases from J, with 17 bases between. The CDR3 is 15 residues long. The CDR3: CASSLGQNNGDEQYF. CDR3 coding DNA: TGTGCCAGCAGTTTAGGACAGAACAACGGGGATGAGCAGTACTTC.

The CDR3 spells CASSLAGDRLGNIQYF. The DNA of the CDR3 is TGTGCCAGCAGTTTAGCTGGGGACAGGTTGGGAAACATTCAGTACTTC. The chain couples TRBV27 to TRBJ2-4, with TRBD1 matching 8 bases. The V gene end was trimmed by 2 bases and the J gene end by 6 bases; junction bases not matched to a gene: 9. The germline CDR1 and CDR2 sequences are MNHEY and SMNVEV (reference sequence). The CDR3 sequence is 16 residues long.

The genes are TRBV20-1 and TRBJ2-3; D perhaps matches TRBD2 (5 bases). In germline, CDR1 is DFQATT, CDR2 SNEGSKA (reference sequence). The CDR3 extends over 14 amino acids. CDR3 bases: TGCAGCACGAGAGGGCAGATATTCACAGATACGCAGTATTTT. This codes for CSTRGQIFTDTQYF.

The chain links TRBV5-6 to TRBJ2-1; 7 bases map to TRBD2. Losses at the gene ends were 0 bases for V and 9 bases for J; bases not matched to a gene: 12. The CDR3 consists of 16 residues. Germline-derived CDR1 and CDR2 are SGHDT and YYEEEE. The CDR3 DNA sequence: TGTGCCAGCAGCTTGGCCCTCGGACTAGAGTCTGGTGAGCAGTTCTTC. Translating gives CASSLALGLESGEQFF. Supplemented by reference TRBV5-6 and TRBJ2-1, the full variable domain reads DAGVTQSPTHLIKTRGQQVTLRCSPKSGHDTVSWYQQALGQGPQFIFQYYEEEERQRGNFPDRFSGHQFPNYSSELNVNALLLGDSALYLCASSLALGLESGEQFFGPGTRLTVL.

This chain connects TRBV27 to TRBJ2-7; 13 nucleotides match TRBD2. This CDR3 is 17 amino acids long. Germline V gene data show CDR1 as MNHEY and CDR2 as SMNVEV (reference sequence). V dropped 3 bases and J dropped 4; count of bases not matched to a gene: 9. CDR3 loop: CASSFSHGLAGDYEQYF. The CDR3 DNA sequence: TGTGCCAGCAGTTTCTCCCATGGACTAGCGGGAGATTACGAGCAGTACTTC.

The chain employs TRBV25-1 and TRBJ1-2; perhaps TRBD1 as D (5 bases). The length of the CDR3 is 15 residues. V was cut by 3 bases and J by 1 base, with 12 bases left in between. Germline CDR1 MGHDK, CDR2 SYGVNS. Here the CDR3 DNA reads TGTGCCAGCAGTGAGCCAGGGACCATTAACTATGGCTACACCTTC. Protein sequence: CASSEPGTINYGYTF.

CDR3 in DNA: TGCAGTGCTCGAGTAGCGGGAGGCGGGGCCTACAAGCAGTACTTC. Translation gives CSARVAGGGAYKQYF. The V gene is TRBV20-1, the J gene TRBJ2-5, with TRBD2 identical over 10 bases. Trimming at V came to 5 bases and at J to 11 bases, leaving 17 bases not matched to a gene. Per the germline V gene, CDR1 is DFQATT and CDR2 is SNEGSKA (reference sequence). The CDR3 covers 15 residues.

The table lists this clonotype with a count of one. The J gene is TRBJ1-2, the V gene TRBV27, with TRBD1 matching 7 bases. Per the germline V gene, CDR1 is MNHEY and CDR2 is SMNVEV (reference sequence). This CDR3 has 15 residues. The V and J ends lost 6 bases and 10 bases, in that order; junction bases with no gene match: 17. This CDR3 is CASRLNTGATSDYTF. The CDR3 region has the DNA TGTGCCAGCAGACTGAATACAGGGGCTACCTCCGACTACACCTTC.

The chain combines TRBV20-1 with TRBJ2-1; D is unresolved. The CDR3 totals 13 residues. V was pared by 6 bases and J by 6 bases, with 15 bases between. Germline assignment: CDR1 DFQATT and CDR2 SNEGSKA (reference sequence). CDR3 nucleotide sequence: TGCAGTGCCAGCAAGGACGGTAGCAATGAGCAGTTCTTC. Translated: CSASKDGSNEQFF.

There are a few counts of this clonotype. The V and J genes are TRBV6-2 or TRBV6-3 and TRBJ2-5, with D maybe TRBD2 (5 bases). V gave up 0 bases and J gave up 4 bases, with 12 bases separating them. The CDR3 spans 15 residues. Germline CDR1 and CDR2: MNHEY and SVGEGT. CDR3 nucleotides: TGTGCCAGCAGTTACTCGACCGGGAAGGCAGAGACCCAGTACTTC. Translating it yields CASSYSTGKAETQYF.

For this clonotype: The junction and the germline gene differ at one end; a read error may be behind it. J is TRBJ2-1 and V is TRBV14; 8 bases match TRBD1. The CDR3 runs 16 residues. Per germline, CDR1 SGHDN and CDR2 FVKESK. CDR3 sequence: CASSQYLGTGYNEQFF. The DNA for the CDR3 is TGCGCCAGCAGCCAATACCTTGGGACAGGTTACAATGAGCAGTTCTTC.

The sample holds many counts of this clonotype. J is TRBJ2-1 and V is TRBV20-1, with 10 bases identical to TRBD1. With V trimmed by 3 bases and J by 9 bases, 5 bases remained unmatched. The CDR3 extends over 13 amino acids. CDR1 is DFQATT, CDR2 SNEGSKA, per germline (reference sequence). The CDR3 coding sequence is TGCAGTGCTAGCCGGGACAGGGGTGTTGAGCAGTTCTTC. Protein product: CSASRDRGVEQFF.

A few counts support this clonotype. The chain combines TRBV20-1 with TRBJ2-3; D is undetermined. Trimming took off 4 bases at V and 5 bases at J, with 4 bases between the two ends. The germline V gene encodes CDR1 DFQATT and CDR2 SNEGSKA (reference sequence). This CDR3 region has 10 residues. DNA for the CDR3: TGCAGTGCTATAGTAGATACGCAGTATTTT. It yields the protein CSAIVDTQYF.

The gene calls are TRBV10-3 and TRBJ2-7, with 7 bases matching TRBD1. J gave up 2 bases and V 8 bases, and 9 bases lay outside the gene matches. Germline values: CDR1 ENHRY, CDR2 SYGVKD. This CDR3 is 14 amino acids long. The CDR3, as DNA: TGTGCCATCCTCGGGACAGCTAAGACCTACGAGCAGTACTTC. Its protein is CAILGTAKTYEQYF.